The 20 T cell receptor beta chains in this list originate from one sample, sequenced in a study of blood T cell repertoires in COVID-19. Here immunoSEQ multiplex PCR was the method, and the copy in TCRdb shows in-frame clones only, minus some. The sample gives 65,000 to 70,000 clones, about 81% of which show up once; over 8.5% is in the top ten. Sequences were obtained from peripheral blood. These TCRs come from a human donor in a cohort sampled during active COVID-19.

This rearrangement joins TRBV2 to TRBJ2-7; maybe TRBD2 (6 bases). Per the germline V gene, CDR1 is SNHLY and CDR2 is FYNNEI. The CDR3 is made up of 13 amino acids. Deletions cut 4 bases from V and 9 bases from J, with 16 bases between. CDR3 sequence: CASSVNKAEGQYF. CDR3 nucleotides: TGTGCCAGCAGTGTAAACAAAGCGGAGGGGCAGTACTTC.

In nucleotides, the CDR3 is TGTGCCAGTAGTATCAGGCAGGGGGCTTTTAGCGGGAGGTCTGTCAATGAGCAGTTCTTC. This codes for CASSIRQGAFSGRSVNEQFF. The rearrangement uses TRBV19 and TRBJ2-1; 10 bases align to TRBD2. From germline, CDR1 is LNHDA and CDR2 SQIVND (reference sequence). V trimming: 3 bases; J trimming: 6 bases; junction bases outside the gene matches: 20. This CDR3 is built from 20 residues.

As DNA, the CDR3 is TGTGCCAGCAGCTTAGCGGAGGAGCAGTACTTC. This encodes CASSLAEEQYF. This rearrangement joins TRBV13 to TRBJ2-7; D not certain. In germline, CDR1 is PRHDT, CDR2 FYEKMQ (reference sequence). CDR3 length: 11 residues. The germline V and J ends were trimmed by 1 base and 7 bases, with 5 bases remaining between them.

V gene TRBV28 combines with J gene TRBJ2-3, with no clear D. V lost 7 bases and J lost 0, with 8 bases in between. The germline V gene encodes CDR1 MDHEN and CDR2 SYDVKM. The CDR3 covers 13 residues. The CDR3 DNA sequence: TGTGCCAGCAATCCCCCTAGCACAGATACGCAGTATTTT. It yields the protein CASNPPSTDTQYF.

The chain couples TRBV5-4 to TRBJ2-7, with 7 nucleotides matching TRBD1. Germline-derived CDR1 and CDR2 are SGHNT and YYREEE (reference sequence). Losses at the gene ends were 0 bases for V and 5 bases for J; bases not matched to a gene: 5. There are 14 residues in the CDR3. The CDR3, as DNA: TGTGCCAGCAGCTTGGAATTAGGGGGCAACGAGCAGTACTTC. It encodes CASSLELGGNEQYF.

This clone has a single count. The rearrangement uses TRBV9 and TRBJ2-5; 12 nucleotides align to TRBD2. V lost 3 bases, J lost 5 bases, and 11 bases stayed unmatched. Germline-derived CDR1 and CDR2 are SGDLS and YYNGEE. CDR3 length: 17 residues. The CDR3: CASSAPIPGLAGETQYF. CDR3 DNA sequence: TGTGCCAGCAGCGCGCCGATTCCGGGACTAGCGGGCGAGACCCAGTACTTC.

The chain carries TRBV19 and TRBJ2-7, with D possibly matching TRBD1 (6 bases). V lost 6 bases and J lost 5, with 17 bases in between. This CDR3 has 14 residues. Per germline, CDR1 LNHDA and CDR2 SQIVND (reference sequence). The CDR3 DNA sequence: TGTGCCAGTAGATCCCAGGGGCCTAAGGACGAGCAGTACTTC. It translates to CASRSQGPKDEQYF.

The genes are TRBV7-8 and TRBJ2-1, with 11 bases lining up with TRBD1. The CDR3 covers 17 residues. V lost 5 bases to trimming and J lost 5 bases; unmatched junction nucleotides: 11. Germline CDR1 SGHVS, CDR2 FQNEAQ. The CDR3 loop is CASSQATGTGGNNEQFF. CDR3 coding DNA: TGTGCCAGCAGCCAGGCGACGGGGACAGGGGGAAACAATGAGCAGTTCTTC.

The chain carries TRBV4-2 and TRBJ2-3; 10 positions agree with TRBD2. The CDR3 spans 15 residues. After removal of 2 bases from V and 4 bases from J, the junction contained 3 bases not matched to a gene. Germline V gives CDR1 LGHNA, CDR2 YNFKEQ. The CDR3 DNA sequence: TGTGCCAGCAGCCAATGGAGCGGGAGGGCAGATACGCAGTATTTT. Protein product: CASSQWSGRADTQYF.

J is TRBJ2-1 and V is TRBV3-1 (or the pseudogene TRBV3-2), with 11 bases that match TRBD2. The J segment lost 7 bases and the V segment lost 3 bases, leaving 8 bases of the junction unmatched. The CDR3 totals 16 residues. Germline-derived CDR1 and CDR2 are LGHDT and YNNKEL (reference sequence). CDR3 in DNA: TGTGCCAGCAGCCATGTTAGCGGGAGGGCCAGGAATGAGCAGTTCTTC. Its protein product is CASSHVSGRARNEQFF.

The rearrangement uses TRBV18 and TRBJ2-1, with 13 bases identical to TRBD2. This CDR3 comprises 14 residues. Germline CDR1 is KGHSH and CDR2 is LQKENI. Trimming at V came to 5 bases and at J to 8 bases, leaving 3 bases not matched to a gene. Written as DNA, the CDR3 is TGTGCCAGCTCAAGGACTAGCGGGAGCTATGAGCAGTTCTTC. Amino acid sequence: CASSRTSGSYEQFF.

The chain's CDR3 is CASSESGTRETQYF. The CDR3 bases are TGCGCCAGCAGTGAGTCCGGGACAAGGGAGACCCAGTACTTC. The rearrangement uses TRBV10-1 and TRBJ2-5; possible D gene TRBD1, 6 bases. There are 14 residues in the CDR3. Per the germline V gene, CDR1 is WNHNN and CDR2 is SYGVQD (reference sequence). V was pared by 0 bases and J by 5 bases, with 10 bases between.

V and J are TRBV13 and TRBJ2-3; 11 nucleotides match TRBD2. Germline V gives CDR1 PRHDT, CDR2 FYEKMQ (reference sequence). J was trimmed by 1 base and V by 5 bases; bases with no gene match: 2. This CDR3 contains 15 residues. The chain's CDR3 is CASSRGLAGTDTQYF. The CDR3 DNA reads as TGTGCCAGCAGCAGGGGACTAGCGGGCACAGATACGCAGTATTTT.

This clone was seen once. The CDR3 region is CASSQDVLAAYNEQFF. The DNA of the CDR3 is TGCGCCAGCAGCCAAGATGTCCTAGCAGCGTACAATGAGCAGTTCTTC. The rearrangement uses TRBV4-3 and TRBJ2-1; TRBD2 is a possible D gene (5 bases). The CDR3 runs to 16 residues. In germline, CDR1 is LGHNA, CDR2 YSLEER. The V end was cut by 0 bases, the J end by 4 bases, with 13 bases between.

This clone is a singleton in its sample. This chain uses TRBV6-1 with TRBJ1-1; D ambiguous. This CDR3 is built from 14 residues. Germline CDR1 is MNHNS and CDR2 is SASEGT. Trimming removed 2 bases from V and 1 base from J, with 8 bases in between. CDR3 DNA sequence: TGTGCCAGCAGTGAACTGGCCAGGAACACTGAAGCTTTCTTT. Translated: CASSELARNTEAFF.

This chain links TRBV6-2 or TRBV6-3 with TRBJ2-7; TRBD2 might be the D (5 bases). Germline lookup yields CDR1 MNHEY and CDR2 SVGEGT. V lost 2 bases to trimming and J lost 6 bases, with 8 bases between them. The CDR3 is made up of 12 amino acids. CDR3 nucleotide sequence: TGTGCCAGCAGTTACGAAGCGGTCGAGCAGTACTTC. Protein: CASSYEAVEQYF.

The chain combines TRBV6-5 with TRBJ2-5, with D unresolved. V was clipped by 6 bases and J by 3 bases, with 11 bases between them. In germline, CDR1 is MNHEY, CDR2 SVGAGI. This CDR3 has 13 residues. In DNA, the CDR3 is TGTGCCAGCAGGGGTGGCGGAGAAGAGACCCAGTACTTC. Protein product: CASRGGGEETQYF.

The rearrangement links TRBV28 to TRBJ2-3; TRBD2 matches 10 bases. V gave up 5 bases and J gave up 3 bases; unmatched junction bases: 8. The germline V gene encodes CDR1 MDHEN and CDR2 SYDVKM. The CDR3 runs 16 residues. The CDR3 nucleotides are TGTGCCAGCAGTAATGCCGGGACTAGCGCGACAGATACGCAGTATTTT. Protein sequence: CASSNAGTSATDTQYF.

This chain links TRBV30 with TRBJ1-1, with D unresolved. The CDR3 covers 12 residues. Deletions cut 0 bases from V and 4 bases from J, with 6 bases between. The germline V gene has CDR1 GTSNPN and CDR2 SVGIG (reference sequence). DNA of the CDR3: TGTGCCTGGAGTGTCGGGAGCACTGAAGCTTTCTTT. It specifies CAWSVGSTEAFF. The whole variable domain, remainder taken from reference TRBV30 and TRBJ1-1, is SQTIHQWPATLVQPVGSPLSLECTVEGTSNPNLYWYRQAAGRGLQLLFYSVGIGQISSEVPQNLSASRPQDRQFILSSKKLLLSDSGFYLCAWSVGSTEAFFGQGTRLTVV.

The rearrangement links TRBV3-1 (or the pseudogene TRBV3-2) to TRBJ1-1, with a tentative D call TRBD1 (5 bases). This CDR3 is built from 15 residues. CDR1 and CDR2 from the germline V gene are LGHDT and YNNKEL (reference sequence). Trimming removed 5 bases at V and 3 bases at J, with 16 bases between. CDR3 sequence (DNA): TGTGCCAGCAGCAGGGGATTCAATGAAGACACTGAAGCTTTCTTT. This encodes CASSRGFNEDTEAFF.